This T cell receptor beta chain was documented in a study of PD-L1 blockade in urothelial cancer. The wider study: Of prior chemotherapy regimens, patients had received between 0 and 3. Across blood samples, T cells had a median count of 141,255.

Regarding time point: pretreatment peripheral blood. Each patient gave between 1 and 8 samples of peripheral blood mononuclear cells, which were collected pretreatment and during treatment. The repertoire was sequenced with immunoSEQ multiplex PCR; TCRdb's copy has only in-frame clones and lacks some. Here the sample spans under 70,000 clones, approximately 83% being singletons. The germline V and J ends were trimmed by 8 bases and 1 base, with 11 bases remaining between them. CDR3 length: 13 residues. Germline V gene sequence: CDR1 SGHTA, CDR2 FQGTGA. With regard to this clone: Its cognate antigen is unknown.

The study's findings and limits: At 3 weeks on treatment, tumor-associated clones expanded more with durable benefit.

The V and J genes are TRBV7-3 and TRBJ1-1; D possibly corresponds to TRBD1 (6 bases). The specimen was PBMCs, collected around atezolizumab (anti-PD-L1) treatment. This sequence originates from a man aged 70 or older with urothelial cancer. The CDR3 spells CASGRGGNTEAFF. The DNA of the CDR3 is TGTGCCAGCGGGAGGGGGGGGAACACTGAAGCTTTCTTT.